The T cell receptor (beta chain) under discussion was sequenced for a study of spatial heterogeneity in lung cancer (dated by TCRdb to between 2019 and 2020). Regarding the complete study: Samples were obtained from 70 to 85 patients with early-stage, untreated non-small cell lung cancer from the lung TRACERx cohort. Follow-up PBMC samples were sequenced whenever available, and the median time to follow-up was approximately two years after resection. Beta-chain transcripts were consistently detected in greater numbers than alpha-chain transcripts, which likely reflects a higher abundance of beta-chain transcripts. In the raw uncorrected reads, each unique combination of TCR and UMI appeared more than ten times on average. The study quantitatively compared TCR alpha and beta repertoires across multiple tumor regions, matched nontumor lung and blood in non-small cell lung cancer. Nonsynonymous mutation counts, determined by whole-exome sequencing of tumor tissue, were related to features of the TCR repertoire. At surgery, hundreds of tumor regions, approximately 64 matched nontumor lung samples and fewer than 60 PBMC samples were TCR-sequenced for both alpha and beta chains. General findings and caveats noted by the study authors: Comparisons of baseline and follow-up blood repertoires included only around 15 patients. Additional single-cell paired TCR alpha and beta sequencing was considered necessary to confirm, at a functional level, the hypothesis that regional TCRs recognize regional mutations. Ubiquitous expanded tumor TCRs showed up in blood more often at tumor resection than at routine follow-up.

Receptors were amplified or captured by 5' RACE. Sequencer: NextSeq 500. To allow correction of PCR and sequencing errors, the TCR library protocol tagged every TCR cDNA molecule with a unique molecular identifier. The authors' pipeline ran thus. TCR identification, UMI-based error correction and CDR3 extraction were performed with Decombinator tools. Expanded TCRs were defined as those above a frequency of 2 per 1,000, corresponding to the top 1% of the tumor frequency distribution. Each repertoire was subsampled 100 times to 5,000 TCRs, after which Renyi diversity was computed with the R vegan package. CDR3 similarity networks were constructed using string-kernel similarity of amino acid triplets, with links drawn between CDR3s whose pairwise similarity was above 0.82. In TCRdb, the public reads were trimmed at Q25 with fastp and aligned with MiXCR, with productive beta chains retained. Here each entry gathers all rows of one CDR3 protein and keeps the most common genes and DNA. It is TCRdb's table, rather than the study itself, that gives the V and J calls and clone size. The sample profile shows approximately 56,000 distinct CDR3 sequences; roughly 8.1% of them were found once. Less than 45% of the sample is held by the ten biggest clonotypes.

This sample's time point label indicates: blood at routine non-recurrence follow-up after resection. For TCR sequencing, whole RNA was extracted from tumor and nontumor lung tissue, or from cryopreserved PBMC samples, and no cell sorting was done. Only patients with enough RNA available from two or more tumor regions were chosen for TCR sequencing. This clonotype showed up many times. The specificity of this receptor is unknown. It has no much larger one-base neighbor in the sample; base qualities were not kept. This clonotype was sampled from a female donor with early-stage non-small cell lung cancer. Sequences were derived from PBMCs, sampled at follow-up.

CDR3 reads: CASSPVSGGLHNEQFF. The nucleotide sequence reads TGTGCCAGCAGCCCAGTTAGCGGGGGGCTTCACAATGAGCAGTTCTTC. The rearrangement joined TRBV14 to TRBJ2-1, and TRBD2 matches 10 of the central bases. The CDR3 runs 16 amino acids, cysteine and phenylalanine included. Only CDR3 DNA is held: 48 bases, read in frame from base 1. For CDR1 and CDR2, the germline V gene lists SGHDN and FVKESK. For this chain, trimming is 4 bases at the V end and 5 bases at the J end, and the number of junction bases without a gene match is 8.